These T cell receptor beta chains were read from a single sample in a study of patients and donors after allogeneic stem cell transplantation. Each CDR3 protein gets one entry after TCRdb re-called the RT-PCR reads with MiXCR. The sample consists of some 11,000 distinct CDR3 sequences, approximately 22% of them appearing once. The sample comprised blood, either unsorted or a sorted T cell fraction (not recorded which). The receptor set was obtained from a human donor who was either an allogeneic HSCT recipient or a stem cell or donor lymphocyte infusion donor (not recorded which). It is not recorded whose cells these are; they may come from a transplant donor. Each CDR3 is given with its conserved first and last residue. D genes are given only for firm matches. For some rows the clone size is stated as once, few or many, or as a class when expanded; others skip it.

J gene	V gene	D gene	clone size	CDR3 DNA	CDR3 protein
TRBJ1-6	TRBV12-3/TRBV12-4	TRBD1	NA	TGTGCCAGCAGTTCGGACAGGGGGCAAACACCCCTCCACTTT	CASSSDRGQTPLHF
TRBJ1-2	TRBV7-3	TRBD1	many	TGTGCCAGCAGCTTGACCCCCGGGACAGCTAATGGCTACACCTTC	CASSLTPGTANGYTF
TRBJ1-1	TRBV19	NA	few	TGTGCCAGTAGGCGTCCGGGATCGAACACTGAAGCTTTCTTT	CASRRPGSNTEAFF
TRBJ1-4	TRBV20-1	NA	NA	TGCAGTGTCCCGGACCGTCTTGCAACTAATGAAAAACTGTTTTTT	CSVPDRLATNEKLFF
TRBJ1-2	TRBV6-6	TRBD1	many	TGTGCCAGTAGACAGGGACCTTTGTATGGCTACACCTTC	CASRQGPLYGYTF
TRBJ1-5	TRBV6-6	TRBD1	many	TGTGCCAGCAGTTACGAGGGGGCAACACAGCCCCAGCATTTT	CASSYEGATQPQHF
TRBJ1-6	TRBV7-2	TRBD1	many	TGTGCCAGCAGCCCGACGACAGGGTTGAATTCACCCCTCCACTTT	CASSPTTGLNSPLHF
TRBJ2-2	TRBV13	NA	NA	TGTGCCAGCAGCCAAAGATTAACAGGGAACACCGGGGAGCTGTTTTTT	CASSQRLTGNTGELFF
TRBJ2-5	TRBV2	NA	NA	TGTGCCAGCAGTGTCTCTGACGGGCAAGAGACCCAGTACTTC	CASSVSDGQETQYF
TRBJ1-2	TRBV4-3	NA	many	TGCGCCAGCAGCGCATGGGCATCCGGTAACTATGGCTACACCTTC	CASSAWASGNYGYTF
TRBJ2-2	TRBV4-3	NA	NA	TGCGCCAGCAGCCAAGAAGGGTACACCGGGGAGCTGTTTTTT	CASSQEGYTGELFF
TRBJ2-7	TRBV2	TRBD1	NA	TGTGCCAGCAGTGAAAGGGGGCCAACCTACGAGCAGTACTTC	CASSERGPTYEQYF
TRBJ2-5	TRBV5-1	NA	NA	TGCGCCAGCAGCCCGGGGGGCCCTCAAGAGACCCAGTACTTC	CASSPGGPQETQYF
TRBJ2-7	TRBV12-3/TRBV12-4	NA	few	TGTGCCAGCAGTTTAGGGAGCTCCTACGAGCAGTACTTC	CASSLGSSYEQYF
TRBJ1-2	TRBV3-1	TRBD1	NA	TGTGCCAGCAGCCGAACAGGACAGGACTATGGCTACACCTTC	CASSRTGQDYGYTF
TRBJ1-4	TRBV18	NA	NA	TGTGCCAGCTCACAAGGGACGGGGAATGAAAAACTGTTTTTT	CASSQGTGNEKLFF
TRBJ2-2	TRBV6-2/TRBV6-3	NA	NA	TGTGCCAGCAGCCGCCTGGAGGGGAGGCACACCGGGGAGCTGTTTTTT	CASSRLEGRHTGELFF
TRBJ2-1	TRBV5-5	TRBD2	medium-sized	TGTGCCAGCAGCTTAACCGCCGCTGGTGCGGGGGGGCACAATGAGCAGTTCTTC	CASSLTAAGAGGHNEQFF
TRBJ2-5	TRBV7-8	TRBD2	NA	TGTGCCAGCAGCTTAGATGGGACTAGCGAAGAGACCCAGTACTTC	CASSLDGTSEETQYF
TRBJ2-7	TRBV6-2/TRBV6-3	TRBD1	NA	TGTGCCAGCAGTTCACCCCGGGACAGCCGATACGAGCAGTACTTC	CASSSPRDSRYEQYF
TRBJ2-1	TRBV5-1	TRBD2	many	TGCGCCAGCAGCTGGGGAGGGGTACTAGCGGACAATGAGCAGTTCTTC	CASSWGGVLADNEQFF
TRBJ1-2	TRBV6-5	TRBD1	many	TGTGCCAGCAGATCCGGACAGGAGGCGGGTGGCTACACCTTC	CASRSGQEAGGYTF
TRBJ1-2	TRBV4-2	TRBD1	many	TGTGCCAGCAGCCAAGGACAGGGGGAAAACTATGGCTACACCTTC	CASSQGQGENYGYTF
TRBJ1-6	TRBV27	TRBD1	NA	TGTGCCAGCAGTTCCTGGGGGACAGGGTATTATAATTCACCCCTCCACTTT	CASSSWGTGYYNSPLHF
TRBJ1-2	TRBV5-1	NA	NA	TGCGCCAGCAGCTTGGCCGGGGGGGCGCAGGGCTATGGCTACACCTTC	CASSLAGGAQGYGYTF
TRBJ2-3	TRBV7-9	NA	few	TGTGCCAGCAGTCTGGAGGGCCAGGCTTTCACAGATACGCAGTATTTT	CASSLEGQAFTDTQYF
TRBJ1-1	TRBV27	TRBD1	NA	TGTGCCAGCATGGGACAGGCCACCTTCAGTGAAGCTTTCTTT	CASMGQATFSEAFF